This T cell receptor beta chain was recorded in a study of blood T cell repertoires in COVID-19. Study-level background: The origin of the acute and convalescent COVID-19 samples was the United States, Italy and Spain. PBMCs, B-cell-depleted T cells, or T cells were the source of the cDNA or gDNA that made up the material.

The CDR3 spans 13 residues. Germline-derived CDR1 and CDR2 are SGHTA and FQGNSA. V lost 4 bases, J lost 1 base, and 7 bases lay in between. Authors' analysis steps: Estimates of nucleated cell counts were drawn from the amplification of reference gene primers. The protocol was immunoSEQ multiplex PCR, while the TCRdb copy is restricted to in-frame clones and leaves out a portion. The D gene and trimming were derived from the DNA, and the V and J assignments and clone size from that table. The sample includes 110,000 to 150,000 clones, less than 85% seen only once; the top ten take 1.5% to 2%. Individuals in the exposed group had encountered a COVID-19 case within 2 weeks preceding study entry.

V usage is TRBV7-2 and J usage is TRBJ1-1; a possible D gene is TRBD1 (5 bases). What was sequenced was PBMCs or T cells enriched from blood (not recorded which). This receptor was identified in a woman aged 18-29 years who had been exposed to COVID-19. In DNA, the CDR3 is TGTGCCAGCAGCTCCGGACAGAACACTGAAGCTTTCTTT. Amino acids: CASSSGQNTEAFF.